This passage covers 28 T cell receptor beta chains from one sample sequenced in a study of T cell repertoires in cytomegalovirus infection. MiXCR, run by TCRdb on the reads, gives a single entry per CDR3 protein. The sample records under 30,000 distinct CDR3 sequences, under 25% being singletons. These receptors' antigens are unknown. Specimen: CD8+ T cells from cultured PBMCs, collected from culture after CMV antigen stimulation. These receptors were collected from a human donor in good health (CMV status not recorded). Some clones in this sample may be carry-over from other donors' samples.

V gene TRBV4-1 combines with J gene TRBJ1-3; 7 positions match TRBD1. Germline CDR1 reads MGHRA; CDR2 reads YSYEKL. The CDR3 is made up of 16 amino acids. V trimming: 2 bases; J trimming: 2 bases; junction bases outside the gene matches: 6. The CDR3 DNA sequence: TGCGCCAGCAGCCAAATAGGAGGGGGCCCTGGAAACACCATATATTTT. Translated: CASSQIGGGPGNTIYF.

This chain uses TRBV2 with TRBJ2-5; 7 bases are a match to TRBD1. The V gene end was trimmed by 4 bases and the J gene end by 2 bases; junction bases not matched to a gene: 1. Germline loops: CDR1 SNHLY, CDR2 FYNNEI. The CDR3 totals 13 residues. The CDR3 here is CASSGDSQETQYF. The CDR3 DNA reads TGTGCCAGCAGTGGGGACAGTCAAGAGACCCAGTACTTC.

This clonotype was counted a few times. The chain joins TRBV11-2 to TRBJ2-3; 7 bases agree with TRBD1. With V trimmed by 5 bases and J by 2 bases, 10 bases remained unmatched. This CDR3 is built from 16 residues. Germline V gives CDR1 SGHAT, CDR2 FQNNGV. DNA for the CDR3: TGTGCCAGCAGCGGCTGGGACAGCCTTTTCACAGATACGCAGTATTTT. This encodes CASSGWDSLFTDTQYF.

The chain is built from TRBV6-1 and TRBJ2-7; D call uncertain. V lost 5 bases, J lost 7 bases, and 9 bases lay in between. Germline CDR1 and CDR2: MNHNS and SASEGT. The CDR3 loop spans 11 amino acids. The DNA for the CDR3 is TGTGCCAGCAGTTCCGGCGCTGAGCAGTACTTC. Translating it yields CASSSGAEQYF.

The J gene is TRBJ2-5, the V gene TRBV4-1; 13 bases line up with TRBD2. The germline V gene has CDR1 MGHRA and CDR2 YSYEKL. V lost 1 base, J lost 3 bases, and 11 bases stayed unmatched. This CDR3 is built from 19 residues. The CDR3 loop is CASSQGSGLAGVRKETQYF. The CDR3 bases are TGCGCCAGCAGCCAAGGAAGCGGACTAGCGGGGGTTAGGAAAGAGACCCAGTACTTC.

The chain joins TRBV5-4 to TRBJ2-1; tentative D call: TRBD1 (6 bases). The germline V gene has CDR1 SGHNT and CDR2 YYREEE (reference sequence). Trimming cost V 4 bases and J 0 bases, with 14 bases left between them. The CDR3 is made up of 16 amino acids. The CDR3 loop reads CASSPIQGSSYNEQFF. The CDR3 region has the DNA TGTGCCAGCAGCCCGATCCAGGGGAGCTCCTACAATGAGCAGTTCTTC.

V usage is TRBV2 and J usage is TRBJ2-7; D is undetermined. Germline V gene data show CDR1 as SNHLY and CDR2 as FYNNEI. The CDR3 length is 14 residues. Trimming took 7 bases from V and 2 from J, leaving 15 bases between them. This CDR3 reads CASKALPGPYEQYF. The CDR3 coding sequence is TGTGCCAGCAAGGCCCTCCCAGGACCCTACGAGCAGTACTTC.

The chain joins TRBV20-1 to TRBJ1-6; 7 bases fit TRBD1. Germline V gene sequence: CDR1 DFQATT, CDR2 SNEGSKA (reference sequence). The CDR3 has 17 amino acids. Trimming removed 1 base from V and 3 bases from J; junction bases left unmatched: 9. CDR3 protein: CSARGFDRANYNSPLHF. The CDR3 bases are TGCAGTGCTAGAGGATTCGACAGGGCTAACTATAATTCACCCCTCCACTTT.

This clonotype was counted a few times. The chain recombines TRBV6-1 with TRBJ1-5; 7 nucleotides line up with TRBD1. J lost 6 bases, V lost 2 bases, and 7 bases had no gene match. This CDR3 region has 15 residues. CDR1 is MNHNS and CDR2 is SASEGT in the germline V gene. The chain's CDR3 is CASSEIGGGGQPQHF. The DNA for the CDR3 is TGTGCCAGCAGTGAAATAGGGGGCGGCGGTCAGCCCCAGCATTTT.

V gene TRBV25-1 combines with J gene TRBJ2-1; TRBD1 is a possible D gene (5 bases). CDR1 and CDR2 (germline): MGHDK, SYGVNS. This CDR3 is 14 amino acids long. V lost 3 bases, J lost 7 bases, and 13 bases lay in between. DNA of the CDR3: TGTGCCAGCAGTGATTGGCCAGGGTTGAATGAGCAGTTCTTC. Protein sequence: CASSDWPGLNEQFF.

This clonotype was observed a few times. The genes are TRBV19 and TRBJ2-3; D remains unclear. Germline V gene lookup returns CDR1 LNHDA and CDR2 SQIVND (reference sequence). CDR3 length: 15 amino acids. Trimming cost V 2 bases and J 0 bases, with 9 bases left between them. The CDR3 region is CASSISVTSTDTQYF. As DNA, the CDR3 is TGTGCCAGTAGTATATCGGTTACTAGCACAGATACGCAGTATTTT.

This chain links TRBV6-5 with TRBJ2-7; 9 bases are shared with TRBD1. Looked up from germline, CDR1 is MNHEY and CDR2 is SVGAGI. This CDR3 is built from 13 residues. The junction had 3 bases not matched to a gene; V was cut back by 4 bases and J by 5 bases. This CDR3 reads CASSWTGAHEQYF. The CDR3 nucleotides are TGTGCCAGCAGTTGGACAGGGGCCCACGAGCAGTACTTC.

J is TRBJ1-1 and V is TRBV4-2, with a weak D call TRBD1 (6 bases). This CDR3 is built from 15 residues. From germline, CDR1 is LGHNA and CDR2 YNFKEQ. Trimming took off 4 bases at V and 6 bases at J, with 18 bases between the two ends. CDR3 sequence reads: CASSPVAGDYSEAFF. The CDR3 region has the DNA TGTGCCAGCAGCCCGGTGGCAGGGGATTACTCTGAAGCTTTCTTT.

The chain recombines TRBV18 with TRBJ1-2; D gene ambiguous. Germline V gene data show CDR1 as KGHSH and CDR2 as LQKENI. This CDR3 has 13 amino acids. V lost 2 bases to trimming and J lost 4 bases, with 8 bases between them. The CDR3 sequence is CASSPVLFYGYTF. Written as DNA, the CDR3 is TGTGCCAGCTCACCAGTGCTCTTCTATGGCTACACCTTC. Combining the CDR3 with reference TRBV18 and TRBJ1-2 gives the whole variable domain NAGVMQNPRHLVRRRGQEARLRCSPMKGHSHVYWYRQLPEEGLKFMVYLQKENIIDESGMPKERFSAEFPKEGPSILRIQQVVRGDSAAYFCASSPVLFYGYTFGSGTRLTVV.

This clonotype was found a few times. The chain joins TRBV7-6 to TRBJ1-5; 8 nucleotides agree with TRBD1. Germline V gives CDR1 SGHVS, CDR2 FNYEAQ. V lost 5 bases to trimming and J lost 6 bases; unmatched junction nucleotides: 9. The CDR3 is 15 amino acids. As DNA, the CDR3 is TGTGCCAGCAGCACGACAGGGGCGAAGGGTCAGCCCCAGCATTTT. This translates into CASSTTGAKGQPQHF.

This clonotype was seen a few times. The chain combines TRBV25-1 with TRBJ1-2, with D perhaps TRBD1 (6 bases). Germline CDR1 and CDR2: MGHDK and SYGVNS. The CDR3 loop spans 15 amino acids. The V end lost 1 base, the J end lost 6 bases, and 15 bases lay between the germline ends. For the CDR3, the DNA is TGTGCCAGCAGTGAATCTTTGGGGGGCCCTAATGGCTACACCTTC. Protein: CASSESLGGPNGYTF.

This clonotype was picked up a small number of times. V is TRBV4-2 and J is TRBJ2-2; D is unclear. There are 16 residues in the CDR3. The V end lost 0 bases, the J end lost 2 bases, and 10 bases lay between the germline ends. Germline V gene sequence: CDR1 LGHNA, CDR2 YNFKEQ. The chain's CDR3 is CASSQELVTNTGELFF. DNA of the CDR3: TGTGCCAGCAGCCAAGAACTCGTCACTAACACCGGGGAGCTGTTTTTT.

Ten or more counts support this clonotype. CDR3 sequence (DNA): TGTGCCAGCAGCGCGACAGGGGCGCGGGGTTTGGGCACTGAAGCTTTCTTT. Translated: CASSATGARGLGTEAFF. The chain employs TRBV11-2 and TRBJ1-1, with TRBD1 matching 8 bases. CDR1 is SGHAT, CDR2 FQNNGV, per germline. The CDR3 is made up of 17 amino acids. Unmatched junction bases numbered 15, after V lost 5 bases and J lost 4 bases. The full variable domain, its missing parts supplied by reference TRBV11-2 and TRBJ1-1, is EAGVAQSPRYKIIEKRQSVAFWCNPISGHATLYWYQQILGQGPKLLIQFQNNGVVDDSQLPKDRFSAERLKGVDSTLKIQPAKLEDSAVYLCASSATGARGLGTEAFFGQGTRLTVV.

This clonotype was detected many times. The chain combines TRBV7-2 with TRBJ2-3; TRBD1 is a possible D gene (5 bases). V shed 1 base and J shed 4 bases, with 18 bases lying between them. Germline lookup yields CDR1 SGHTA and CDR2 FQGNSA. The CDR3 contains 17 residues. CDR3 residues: CASSLVPLGARADTQYF. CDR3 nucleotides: TGTGCCAGCAGCTTAGTTCCATTGGGTGCCAGGGCAGATACGCAGTATTTT.

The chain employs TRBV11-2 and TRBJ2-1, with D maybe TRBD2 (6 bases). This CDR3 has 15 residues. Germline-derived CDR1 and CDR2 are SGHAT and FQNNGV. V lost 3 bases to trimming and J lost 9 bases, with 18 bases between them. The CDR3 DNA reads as TGTGCCAGCAGCTTCGGGTCACGGGGGTTTGGTGAGCAGTTCTTC. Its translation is CASSFGSRGFGEQFF. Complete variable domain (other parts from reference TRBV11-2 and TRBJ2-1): EAGVAQSPRYKIIEKRQSVAFWCNPISGHATLYWYQQILGQGPKLLIQFQNNGVVDDSQLPKDRFSAERLKGVDSTLKIQPAKLEDSAVYLCASSFGSRGFGEQFFGPGTRLTVL.

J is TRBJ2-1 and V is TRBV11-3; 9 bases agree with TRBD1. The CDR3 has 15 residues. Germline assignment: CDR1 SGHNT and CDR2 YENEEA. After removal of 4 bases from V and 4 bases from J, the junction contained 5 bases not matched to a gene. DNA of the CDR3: TGTGCCAGCAGCTCAAGGACAGGGGAGTACAATGAGCAGTTCTTC. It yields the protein CASSSRTGEYNEQFF.

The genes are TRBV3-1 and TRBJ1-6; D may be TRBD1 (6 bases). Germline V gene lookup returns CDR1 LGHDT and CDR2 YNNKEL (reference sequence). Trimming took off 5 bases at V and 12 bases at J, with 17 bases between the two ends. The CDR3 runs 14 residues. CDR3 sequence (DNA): TGTGCCAGCAGCGAATACTCACAGGGTCTACCCCTCCACTTT. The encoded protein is CASSEYSQGLPLHF.

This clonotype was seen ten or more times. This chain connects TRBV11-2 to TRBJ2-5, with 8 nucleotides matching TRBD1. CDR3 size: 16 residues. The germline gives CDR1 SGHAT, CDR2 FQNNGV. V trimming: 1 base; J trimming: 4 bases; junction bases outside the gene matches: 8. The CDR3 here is CASSLGRDRFAETQYF. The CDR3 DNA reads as TGTGCCAGCAGCTTAGGTCGGGACAGGTTTGCAGAGACCCAGTACTTC.

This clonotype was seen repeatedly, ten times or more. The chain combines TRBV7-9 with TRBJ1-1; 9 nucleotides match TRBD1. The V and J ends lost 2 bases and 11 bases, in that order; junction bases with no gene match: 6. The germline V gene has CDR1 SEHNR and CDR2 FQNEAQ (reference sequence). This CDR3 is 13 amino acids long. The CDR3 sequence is CASSLSGTGTAFF. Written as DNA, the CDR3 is TGTGCCAGCAGCTTATCGGGGACAGGGACCGCTTTCTTT.

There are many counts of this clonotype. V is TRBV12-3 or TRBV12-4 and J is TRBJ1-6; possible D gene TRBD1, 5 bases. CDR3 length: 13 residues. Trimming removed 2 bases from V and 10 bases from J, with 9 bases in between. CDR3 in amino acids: CASSLREGSPLHF. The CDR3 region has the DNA TGTGCCAGCAGTTTACGGGAGGGGTCACCCCTCCACTTT.

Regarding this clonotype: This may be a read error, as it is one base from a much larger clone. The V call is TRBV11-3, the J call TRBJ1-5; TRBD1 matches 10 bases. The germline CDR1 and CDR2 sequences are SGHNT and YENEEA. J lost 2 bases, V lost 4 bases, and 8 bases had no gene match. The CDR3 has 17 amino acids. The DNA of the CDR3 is TGTGCCAGCAGCTGGGGACAGGGGCTGTATTGCAATCAGCCCCAGCATTTT. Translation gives CASSWGQGLYCNQPQHF.

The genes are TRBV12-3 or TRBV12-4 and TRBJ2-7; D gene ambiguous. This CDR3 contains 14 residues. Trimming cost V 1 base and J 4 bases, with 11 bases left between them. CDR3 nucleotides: TGTGCCAGCAGTTTAGAGGCTCCGCCTTACGAGCAGTACTTC. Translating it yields CASSLEAPPYEQYF.

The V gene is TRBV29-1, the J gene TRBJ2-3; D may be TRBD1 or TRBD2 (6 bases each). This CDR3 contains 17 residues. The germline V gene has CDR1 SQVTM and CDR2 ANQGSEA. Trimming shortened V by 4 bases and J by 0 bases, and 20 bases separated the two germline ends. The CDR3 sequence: CSVVLRDRGESTDTQYF. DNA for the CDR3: TGCAGCGTTGTTTTGCGGGATAGGGGGGAGAGCACAGATACGCAGTATTTT.